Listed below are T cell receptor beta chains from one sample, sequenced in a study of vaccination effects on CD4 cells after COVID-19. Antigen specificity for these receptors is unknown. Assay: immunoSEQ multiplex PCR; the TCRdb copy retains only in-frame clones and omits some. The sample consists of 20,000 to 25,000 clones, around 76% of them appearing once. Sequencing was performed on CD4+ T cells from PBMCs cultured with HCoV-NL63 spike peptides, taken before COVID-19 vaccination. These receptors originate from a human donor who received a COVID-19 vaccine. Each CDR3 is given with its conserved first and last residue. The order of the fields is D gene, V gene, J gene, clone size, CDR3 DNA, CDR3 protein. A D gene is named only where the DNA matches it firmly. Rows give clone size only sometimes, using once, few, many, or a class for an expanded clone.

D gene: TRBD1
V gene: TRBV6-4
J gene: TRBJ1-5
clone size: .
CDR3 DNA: TGTGCCAGCAGTGAGACAGGGGGCAATCAGCCCCAGCATTTT
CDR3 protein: CASSETGGNQPQHF

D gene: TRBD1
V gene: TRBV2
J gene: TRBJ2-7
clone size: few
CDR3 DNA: TGTGCCAGCAGTTACCTAACAGGGGCCGAGCAGTACTTC
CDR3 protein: CASSYLTGAEQYF

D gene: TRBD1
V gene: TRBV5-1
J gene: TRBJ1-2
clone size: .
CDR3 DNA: TGCGCCAGCAGCTCGGGACAGGGGGCTGTTGGCTACACCTTC
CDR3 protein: CASSSGQGAVGYTF

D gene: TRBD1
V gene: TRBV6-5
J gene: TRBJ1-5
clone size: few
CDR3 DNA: TGTGCCAGCAGTACAGGGGATGGAAATCAGCCCCAGCATTTT
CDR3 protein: CASSTGDGNQPQHF

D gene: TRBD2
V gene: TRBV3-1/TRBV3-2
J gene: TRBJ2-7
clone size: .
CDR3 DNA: TGTGCCAGCGCGGCGAGCGGGGCCTACGAGCAGTACTTC
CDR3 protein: CASAASGAYEQYF

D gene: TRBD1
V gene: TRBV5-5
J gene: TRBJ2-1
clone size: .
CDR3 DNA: TGTGCCAGCACCACCCTTGACGACAGGGTTGGTGAGCAGTTCTTC
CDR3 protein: CASTTLDDRVGEQFF

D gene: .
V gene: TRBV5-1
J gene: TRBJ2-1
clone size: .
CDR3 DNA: TGCGCCAGCAGCTCTCGGCCGGGAAATGAGCAGTTCTTC
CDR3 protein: CASSSRPGNEQFF

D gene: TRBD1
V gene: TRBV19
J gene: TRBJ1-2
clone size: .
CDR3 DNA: TGTGCCAGTAGTACCCAGACAGGGGTGGGACGTGGCTACACCTTC
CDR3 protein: CASSTQTGVGRGYTF

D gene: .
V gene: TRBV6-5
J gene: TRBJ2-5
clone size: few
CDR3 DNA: TGTGCCAGCAGAAACCAAGAGACCCAGTACTTC
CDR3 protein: CASRNQETQYF

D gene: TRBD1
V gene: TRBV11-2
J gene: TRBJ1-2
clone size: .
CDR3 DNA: TGTGCCAGCAGTAGACAGGGGGGCGATGCTCAAAACGGCTACACCTTC
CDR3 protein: CASSRQGGDAQNGYTF

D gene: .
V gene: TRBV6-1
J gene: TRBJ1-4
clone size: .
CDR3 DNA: TGTGCCAGCAGTGAAACCGGGGTTGGTGAAAAACTGTTTTTT
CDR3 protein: CASSETGVGEKLFF

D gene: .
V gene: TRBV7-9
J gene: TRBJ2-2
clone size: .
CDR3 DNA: TGTGCCAGCAGCTCCACCGGGGAGCTGTTTTTT
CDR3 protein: CASSSTGELFF

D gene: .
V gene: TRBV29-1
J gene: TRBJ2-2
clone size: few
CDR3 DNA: TGCAGCCGAAAGACAGATGCAGACACCGGGGAGCTGTTTTTT
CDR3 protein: CSRKTDADTGELFF

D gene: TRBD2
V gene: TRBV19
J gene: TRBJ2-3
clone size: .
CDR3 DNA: TGTGCCAGTAGAGCTTTGACTAGCGGGAATGGGGATACGCAGTATTTT
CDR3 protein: CASRALTSGNGDTQYF

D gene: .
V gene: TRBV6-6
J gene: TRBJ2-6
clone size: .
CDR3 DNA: TGTGCCAGCAGTTACCCGACCGACCTTGGTGCCAACGTCCTGACTTTC
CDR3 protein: CASSYPTDLGANVLTF

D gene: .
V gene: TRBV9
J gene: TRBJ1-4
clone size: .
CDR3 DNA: TGTGCCAGCAGCCCCCGGGACGCTTCTAATGAAAAACTGTTTTTT
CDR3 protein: CASSPRDASNEKLFF

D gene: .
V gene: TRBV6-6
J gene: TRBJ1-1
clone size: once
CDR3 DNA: TGTGCCAGCAGTTTCCCCGGGGGGCGGGGGAACACTGAAGCTTTCTTT
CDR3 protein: CASSFPGGRGNTEAFF

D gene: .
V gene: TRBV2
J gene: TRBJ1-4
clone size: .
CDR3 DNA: TGTGCCAGCAGTGATCTCGGCCAGGCTAATGAAAAACTGTTTTTT
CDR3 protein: CASSDLGQANEKLFF

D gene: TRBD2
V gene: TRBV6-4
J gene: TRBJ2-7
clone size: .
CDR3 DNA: TGTGCCAGCAGGCTAGCGGGAGTGAGCTACGAGCAGTACTTC
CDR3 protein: CASRLAGVSYEQYF

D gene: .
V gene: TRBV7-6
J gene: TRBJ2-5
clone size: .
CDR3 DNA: TGTGCCAGCAGCCCAAGGGGAGGCGGGGGCGGATTCGGGGAGACCCAGTACTTC
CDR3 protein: CASSPRGGGGGFGETQYF

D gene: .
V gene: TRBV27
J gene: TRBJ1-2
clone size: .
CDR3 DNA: TGTGCCAGCAGTACACGCCGACAGGTTGATGGCTACACCTTC
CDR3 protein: CASSTRRQVDGYTF

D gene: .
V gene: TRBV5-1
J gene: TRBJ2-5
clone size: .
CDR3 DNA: TGCGCCAGCAGCTTGCAGGACCAAGAGACCCAGTACTTC
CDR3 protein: CASSLQDQETQYF

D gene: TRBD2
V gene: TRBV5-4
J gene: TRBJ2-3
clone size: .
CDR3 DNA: TGTGCCAGCAGCTTGGGGGGACTAGCAGTGGGCACAGATACGCAGTATTTT
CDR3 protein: CASSLGGLAVGTDTQYF

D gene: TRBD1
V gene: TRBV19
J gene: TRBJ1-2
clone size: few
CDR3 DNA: TGTGCCAGTAGCCCCGACAGGGTTCAAAGCTATGGCTACACCTTC
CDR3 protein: CASSPDRVQSYGYTF

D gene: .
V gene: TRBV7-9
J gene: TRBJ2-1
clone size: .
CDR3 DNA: TGTGCCAGCAGCTTAGCCCCCCCGGGTACTGAGCAGTTCTTC
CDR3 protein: CASSLAPPGTEQFF

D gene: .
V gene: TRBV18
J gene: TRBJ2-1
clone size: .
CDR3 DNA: TGTGCCAGCTCACCCGGACAATTCTCTTACAATGAGCAGTTCTTC
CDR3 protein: CASSPGQFSYNEQFF

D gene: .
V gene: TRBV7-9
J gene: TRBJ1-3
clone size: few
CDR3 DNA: TGTGCCAGCAGCTTAGCCCAGACCGGGACCTCTGGAAACACCATATATTTT
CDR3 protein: CASSLAQTGTSGNTIYF

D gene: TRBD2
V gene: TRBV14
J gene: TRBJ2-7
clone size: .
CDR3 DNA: TGTGCCAGCAGCCAAGGGACTAGCGGGGTGCGCGAGCAGTACTTC
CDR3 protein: CASSQGTSGVREQYF

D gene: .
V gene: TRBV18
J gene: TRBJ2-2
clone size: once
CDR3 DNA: TGTGCCAGCTCACCGGGGGCAGGAGCCGGGGAGCTGTTTTTT
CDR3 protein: CASSPGAGAGELFF

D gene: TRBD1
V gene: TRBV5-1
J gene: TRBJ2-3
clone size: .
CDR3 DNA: TGCGCCAGCAGCCGTACACAGGGGCGGACAGATACGCAGTATTTT
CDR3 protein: CASSRTQGRTDTQYF

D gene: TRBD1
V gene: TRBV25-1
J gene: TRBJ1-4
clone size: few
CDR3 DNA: TGTGCCAGCAGTGAATACTCTGGACAGGGGGCCGGAGAAAAACTGTTTTTT
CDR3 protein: CASSEYSGQGAGEKLFF

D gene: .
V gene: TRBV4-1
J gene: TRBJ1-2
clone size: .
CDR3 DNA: TGCGCCAGCAGCCGATTGGAGGGAGGCTATGGCTACACCTTC
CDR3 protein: CASSRLEGGYGYTF

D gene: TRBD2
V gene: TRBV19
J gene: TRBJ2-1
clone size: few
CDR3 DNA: TGTGCCAGTAGTATCCCGCGAGGTAGCGGGACTTTCTACAATGAGCAGTTCTTC
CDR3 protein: CASSIPRGSGTFYNEQFF

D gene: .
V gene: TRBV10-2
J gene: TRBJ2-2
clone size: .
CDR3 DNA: TGCGCCACCACGGCCGGTGGGGGGGAGCTGTTTTTT
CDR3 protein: CATTAGGGELFF

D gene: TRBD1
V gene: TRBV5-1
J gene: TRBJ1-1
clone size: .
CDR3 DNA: TGCGCCAGCAGCCAAACGGGACAGGGAAAGGTCACTGAAGCTTTCTTT
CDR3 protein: CASSQTGQGKVTEAFF

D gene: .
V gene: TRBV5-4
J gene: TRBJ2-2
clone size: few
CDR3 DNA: TGTGCCAGCAGCTTACGAGGGGGGGCCACCGGGGAGCTGTTTTTT
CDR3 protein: CASSLRGGATGELFF

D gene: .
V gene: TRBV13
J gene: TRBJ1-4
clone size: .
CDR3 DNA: TGTGCCAGCAGCTCAAGAAAGCCCCCCGACAGGATTTCGGAAAAACTGTTTTTT
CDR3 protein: CASSSRKPPDRISEKLFF

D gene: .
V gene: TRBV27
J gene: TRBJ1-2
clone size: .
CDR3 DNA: TGTGCCAGCAGTTCCCGCTTGGAGTCAGGGCTTTGGGGCTATGGCTACACCTTC
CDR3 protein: CASSSRLESGLWGYGYTF

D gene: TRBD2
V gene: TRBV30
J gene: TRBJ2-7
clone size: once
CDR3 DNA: TGTGCCCTGATCCTGGGGGGGAGCTCCTACGAGCAGTACTTC
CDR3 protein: CALILGGSSYEQYF

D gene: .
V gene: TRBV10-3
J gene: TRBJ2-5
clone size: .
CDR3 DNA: TGTGCCATCAGTGGGAACAGTCAAGAGACCCAGTACTTC
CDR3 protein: CAISGNSQETQYF

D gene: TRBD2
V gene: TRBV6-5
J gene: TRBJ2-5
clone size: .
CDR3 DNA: TGTGCCAGCAGAATAACTAGCGTAGGGACCCAGTACTTC
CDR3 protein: CASRITSVGTQYF

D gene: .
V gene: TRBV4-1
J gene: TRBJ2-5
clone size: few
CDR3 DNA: TGCGCCAGCAGCCGAAGTCTTGCGGGGCAAGAGACCCAGTACTTC
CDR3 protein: CASSRSLAGQETQYF

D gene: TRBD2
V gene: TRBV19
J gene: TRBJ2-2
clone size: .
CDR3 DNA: TGTGCCACCGGACTAGCGCTGCGCACCGGGGAGCTGTTTTTT
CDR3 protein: CATGLALRTGELFF

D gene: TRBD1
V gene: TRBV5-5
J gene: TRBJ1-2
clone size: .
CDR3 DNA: TGTGCCAGCAGCTTAGGGACAGGGAGATTCGAGGGCTACACCTTC
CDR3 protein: CASSLGTGRFEGYTF

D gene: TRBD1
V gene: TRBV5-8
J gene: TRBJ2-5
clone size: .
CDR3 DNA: TGTGCCAGCAGCTTGGCCGGGACAGTGAGTGAGACCCAGTACTTC
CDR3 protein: CASSLAGTVSETQYF

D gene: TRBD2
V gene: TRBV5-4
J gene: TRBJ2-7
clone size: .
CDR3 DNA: TGTGCCAGCAGCCCGGGGACTAGCGGAAAGCAGTACTTC
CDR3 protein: CASSPGTSGKQYF